This T cell receptor beta chain was documented in a study of blood T cell repertoires in COVID-19. Looking at the study overall: The study drew acute and convalescent COVID-19 samples from the United States, Italy and Spain. Sources were T cells, B-cell-depleted T cells, or PBMCs; the material itself was cDNA or gDNA.

Authors' processing steps: Nucleated cell counts were estimated from reference gene primer amplification. Here immunoSEQ multiplex PCR was the method, and the copy in TCRdb shows in-frame clones only, minus some. V and J calls and clone size are copied from that table; D and trimming were computed from the DNA. The table includes hundreds of thousands of clones, less than 90% detected once. The specimen was peripheral blood. The sequence was collected from a man in his forties with acute or convalescent COVID-19.

The CDR3 loop is CSVGVGQAYGYTF. The DNA for the CDR3 is TGCAGCGTTGGAGTAGGCCAGGCCTATGGCTACACCTTC. The rearrangement joins TRBV29-1 to TRBJ1-2, with D hard to call. V gave up 4 bases and J gave up 4 bases, with 13 bases separating them. The CDR3 is 13 amino acids. Germline V lookup: CDR1 SQVTM, CDR2 ANQGSEA.